This record looks at one TCR beta chain sequence and its context. Its target is not known. These data are taken from a study of T-cell reconstitution after alpha-beta-depleted transplantation in children. General study points: High day-60 TCRbeta diversity in some patients came from surviving recipient T cells and thymic progenitors. T-cell counts and diversity at one year post-transplant came mainly from newly produced T cells. After transplant, at about two months, alpha-beta T cells were reportedly derived from several hundred expanded graft clones.

Researchers prepared the TCRbeta library using unique molecular identifiers, the study reports. TCRdb redid the calling of the PCR reads with MiXCR, one entry per CDR3 protein. This sample has fewer than 550,000 distinct CDR3 sequences, with more than 9.5% found just once. This clonotype was obtained from a female patient aged 2-9 years who had a stem cell transplant for aplastic anemia, so the T cells may come from the graft donor. Material: PBMCs, mostly from graft donor cells, obtained 180 days after TCRalphabeta/CD19-depleted stem cell transplant.

CDR3 residues: CATSKRQGPDTQYF. In nucleotides, the CDR3 is TGTGCCACCAGCAAACGACAGGGCCCCGATACGCAGTATTTT. This chain uses TRBV15 with TRBJ2-3; TRBD1 aligns across 7 bases. Germline trimming cut 4 bases from V and 6 bases from J; bases unmatched to any gene: 7. The CDR3 is made up of 14 amino acids. The germline gives CDR1 LNHNV, CDR2 YYDKDF (reference sequence). The entire variable domain, with the rest obtained from reference TRBV15 and TRBJ2-3, is as follows: DAMVIQNPRYQVTQFGKPVTLSCSQTLNHNVMYWYQQKSSQAPKLLFHYYDKDFNNEADTPDNFQSRRPNTSFCFLDIRSPGLGDTAMYLCATSKRQGPDTQYFGPGTRLTVL.